These 10 T cell receptor beta chains were sequenced from one sample in a study of blood T cell repertoires in COVID-19. Clones were read by immunoSEQ multiplex PCR, and TCRdb kept only the in-frame ones, dropping some. The data hold roughly 310,000 clones, with more than 75% observed a single time. The sequenced material came from PBMCs or T cells enriched from blood (not recorded which). These receptors were obtained from a man between 60 and 75 years old who had recovered from COVID-19.

This clone was seen once. The chain combines TRBV6-5 with TRBJ1-1; D unresolved. The CDR3 runs to 15 residues. V lost 6 bases to trimming and J lost 0 bases, with 14 bases between them. CDR1 is MNHEY and CDR2 is SVGAGI in the germline V gene. CDR3 nucleotide sequence: TGTGCCAGCAGCCTGACGGGGAGTATGAACACTGAAGCTTTCTTT. It is translated as CASSLTGSMNTEAFF.

V and J are TRBV11-3 and TRBJ2-7, with 13 bases matching TRBD2. J was trimmed by 3 bases and V by 4 bases; bases with no gene match: 3. The CDR3 contains 15 residues. The germline V gene has CDR1 SGHNT and CDR2 YENEEA. The CDR3 reads CASSSTSGRGYEQYF. The DNA of the CDR3 is TGTGCCAGCAGCTCCACTAGCGGGAGGGGCTACGAGCAGTACTTC. The whole variable domain, filled in from reference TRBV11-3 and TRBJ2-7, reads EAGVVQSPRYKIIEKKQPVAFWCNPISGHNTLYWYLQNLGQGPELLIRYENEEAVDDSQLPKDRFSAERLKGVDSTLKIQPAELGDSAVYLCASSSTSGRGYEQYFGPGTRLTVT.

The chain is built from TRBV4-1 and TRBJ1-1; D is perhaps TRBD1 (5 bases). The CDR3 has 14 amino acids. Germline V gene data show CDR1 as MGHRA and CDR2 as YSYEKL. Trimming left V 0 bases short and J 3 bases short, with 8 bases between. CDR3 amino acids: CASSQDPRDTEAFF. The CDR3, as DNA: TGCGCCAGCAGCCAAGATCCCAGGGACACTGAAGCTTTCTTT.

The chain uses TRBV11-3 and TRBJ2-1; D may be TRBD1 (6 bases). The CDR3 is 15 amino acids. Trimming shortened V by 2 bases and J by 6 bases, and 14 bases separated the two germline ends. Germline V gives CDR1 SGHNT, CDR2 YENEEA. DNA for the CDR3: TGTGCCAGCAGCTTAATGGACAGTTCTCGCAATGAGCAGTTCTTC. It specifies CASSLMDSSRNEQFF.

This rearrangement joins TRBV7-9 to TRBJ2-7; 9 nucleotides line up with TRBD2. Per the germline V gene, CDR1 is SEHNR and CDR2 is FQNEAQ (reference sequence). The CDR3 is 19 amino acids. Trimming cost V 6 bases and J 1 base; bases outside gene matches: 19. CDR3 in DNA: TGTGCCAGCAGGGGGATACGTGCTAGCGGGGTTGTTGGATCCTACGAGCAGTACTTC. Residues: CASRGIRASGVVGSYEQYF.

Regarding this clone: Germline and junction disagree at one end, which may indicate a read error. This sequence joins TRBV11-3 and TRBJ2-1, with D perhaps TRBD2 (5 bases). CDR1 is SGHNT, CDR2 YENEEA, per germline. The CDR3 contains 12 residues. The CDR3 sequence: CASRQTGVSLIF. The CDR3 region has the DNA TGTGCCAGCCGCCAGACCGGGGTCTCGTTAATCTTC.

The rearrangement links TRBV7-2 to TRBJ2-5; 9 nucleotides line up with TRBD2. The CDR3 sequence is 18 residues long. Germline V gene sequence: CDR1 SGHTA, CDR2 FQGNSA. V was pared by 2 bases and J by 4 bases, with 14 bases of the junction left unmatched. As DNA, the CDR3 is TGTGCCAGCAGCTTATTTGCTAGCGGGACGATTCCCCGAGAGACCCAGTACTTC. Its translation: CASSLFASGTIPRETQYF.

The chain is built from TRBV19 and TRBJ1-2, with TRBD1 matching over 12 bases. The CDR3 runs 15 residues. The V gene's germline CDR1 is LNHDA and CDR2 SQIVND (reference sequence). The ends lost 2 bases at V and 7 bases at J; junction bases unmatched: 5. The CDR3 spells CASSITGTGGGGYTF. Here the CDR3 DNA reads TGTGCCAGTAGTATAACCGGGACAGGGGGCGGTGGCTACACCTTC.

The chain uses TRBV4-1 and TRBJ1-2, with 7 bases matching TRBD1. CDR1 and CDR2 (germline): MGHRA, YSYEKL. The junction had 17 bases not matched to a gene; V was cut back by 0 bases and J by 4 bases. CDR3 size: 19 residues. The CDR3 sequence is CASSQDTRTGGVGGYGYTF. The CDR3 nucleotides are TGCGCCAGCAGCCAAGATACCCGGACAGGAGGGGTAGGTGGCTATGGCTACACCTTC.

The count of this clone is one. This sequence joins TRBV27 and TRBJ2-7, with D perhaps matching TRBD2 (5 bases). This CDR3 has 15 amino acids. The V gene's germline CDR1 is MNHEY and CDR2 SMNVEV (reference sequence). V lost 3 bases and J 3 bases, leaving 15 bases between the germline ends. Here the CDR3 reads CASSLGSPTVYEQYF. The CDR3, as DNA: TGTGCCAGCAGTTTGGGGAGTCCGACGGTCTACGAGCAGTACTTC.